The sequence of this TCR beta chain was determined in a study of blood T cell repertoires in COVID-19. Whole-study context: Whether acute or convalescent, the COVID-19 samples came from the United States, Italy and Spain. T cells, B-cell-depleted T cells, or PBMCs supplied cDNA or gDNA.

Assay: immunoSEQ multiplex PCR; the TCRdb copy retains only in-frame clones and omits some. The sample contains about 250,000 clones, 82% of which appear only once. Looked up from germline, CDR1 is KGHSH and CDR2 is LQKENI. The CDR3 has 14 residues. The germline V and J ends were trimmed by 3 bases and 14 bases, with 20 bases remaining between them. V gene TRBV18 combines with J gene TRBJ1-3; possibly TRBD1 for D (6 bases). The TCR sequence derives from a woman aged 70-85 years with acute or convalescent COVID-19. Sequencing was carried out using peripheral blood. The CDR3 nucleotides read TGTGCCAGCTCACCTAATAGGGACACCGCCGTCCTATATTTT. It codes for CASSPNRDTAVLYF.